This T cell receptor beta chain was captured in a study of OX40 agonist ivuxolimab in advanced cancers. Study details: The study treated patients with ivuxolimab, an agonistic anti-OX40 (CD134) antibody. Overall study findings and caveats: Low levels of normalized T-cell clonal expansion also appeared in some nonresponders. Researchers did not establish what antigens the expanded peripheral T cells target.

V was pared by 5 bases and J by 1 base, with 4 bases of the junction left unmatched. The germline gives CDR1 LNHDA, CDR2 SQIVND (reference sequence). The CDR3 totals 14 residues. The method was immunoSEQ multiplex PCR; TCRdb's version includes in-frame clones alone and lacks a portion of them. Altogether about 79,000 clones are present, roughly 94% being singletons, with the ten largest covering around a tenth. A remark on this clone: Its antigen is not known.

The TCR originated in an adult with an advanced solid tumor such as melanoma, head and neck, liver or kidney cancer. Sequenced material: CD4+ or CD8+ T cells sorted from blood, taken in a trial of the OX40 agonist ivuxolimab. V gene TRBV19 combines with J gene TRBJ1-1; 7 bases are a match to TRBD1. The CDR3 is CASSAQGGNTEAFF. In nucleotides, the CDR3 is TGTGCCAGTAGTGCCCAGGGGGGGAACACTGAAGCTTTCTTT.